This T cell receptor beta chain originates from a study of vaccination and CD4 T cells after COVID-19. Study details: Samples were taken after vaccination, a median of around 76 days after dose two, with a range of 14 to 241.

Cultured CD4+ T cell DNA was sequenced using the Oncomine TCR Beta short-read assay. Via MiXCR, TCRdb re-called the PCR reads, giving one row per CDR3 protein. The profile covers fewer than 20,000 distinct CDR3 sequences, with about 42% appearing a single time and less than 25% taken by the ten largest. Stated treatment: approximately 11-day PBMC culture with coronavirus spike peptide pools or control peptides (ViraFEST assay). ViraFEST used peptide pools to expand antigen-specific T cells and subsequently sequenced their TCRs. Points on this clonotype: Its antigen is unidentified.

This CDR3 region has 14 residues. Germline loops: CDR1 DFQATT, CDR2 SNEGSKA (reference sequence). Trimming at V came to 5 bases and at J to 3 bases, leaving 7 bases not matched to a gene. Sequencing was carried out using cultured CD4+ T cells from blood. The chain has TRBV20-1 and TRBJ2-7; 10 nucleotides align to TRBD2. The sequence came from a human donor with COVID-19. The CDR3 loop reads CSALISSGGYEQYF. Written as DNA, the CDR3 is TGCAGTGCTTTGATCTCTAGCGGGGGCTACGAGCAGTACTTC.